This T cell receptor (beta chain) stems from a study of CD8+CD57+ T cells in acquired aplastic anemia. Study-wide background: Roughly 3.1 ug was the average amount of DNA from sorted CD4+ and CD8+ cells.

Template material for TCR beta VDJ and CDR3 profiling consisted of genomic DNA. TCRdb passed the reads through MiXCR, listing each CDR3 protein once. The sample lists about 150,000 distinct CDR3 sequences, approximately 52% occurring once. Germline-derived CDR1 and CDR2 are SGHAT and FQDESV (reference sequence). This CDR3 comprises 14 residues. V lost 4 bases to trimming and J lost 5 bases, with 15 bases between them. In patients chosen for sequencing, flow cytometry had shown CD8+CD57+ cell expansion. At the time of blood sampling, patients had not yet received any therapy. This receptor was taken from a human donor with aplastic anemia. The material sequenced was sorted CD4+, CD8+, or CD8+CD57+ T cells (not recorded which) from PBMCs. V and J are TRBV11-1 and TRBJ2-7, with D perhaps matching TRBD2 (5 bases). The DNA of the CDR3 is TGTGCCAGCAGCTCCGCCGGGGTTAGGGACGAGCAGTACTTC. Translation: CASSSAGVRDEQYF.